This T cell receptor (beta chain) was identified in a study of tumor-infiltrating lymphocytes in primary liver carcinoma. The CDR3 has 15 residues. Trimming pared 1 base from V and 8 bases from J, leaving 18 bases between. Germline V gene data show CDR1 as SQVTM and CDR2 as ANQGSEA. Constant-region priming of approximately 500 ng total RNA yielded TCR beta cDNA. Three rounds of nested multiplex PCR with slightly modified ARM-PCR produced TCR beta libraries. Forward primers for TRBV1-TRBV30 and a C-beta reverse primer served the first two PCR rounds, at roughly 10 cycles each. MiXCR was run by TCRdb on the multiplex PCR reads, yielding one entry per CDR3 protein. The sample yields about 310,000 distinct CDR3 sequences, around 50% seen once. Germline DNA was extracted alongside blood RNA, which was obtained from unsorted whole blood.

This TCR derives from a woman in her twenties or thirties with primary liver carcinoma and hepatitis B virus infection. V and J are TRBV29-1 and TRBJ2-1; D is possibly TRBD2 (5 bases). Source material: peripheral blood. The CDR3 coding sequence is TGCAGCGTTGAAGGTCGGAACAGAGGGCTGTATGAGCAGTTCTTC. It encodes CSVEGRNRGLYEQFF.